This TCR beta chain originates from a study of technical replicates of blood from a handful of donors. Germline CDR1 SGHRS, CDR2 YFSETQ. The CDR3 length is 19 residues. V was cut by 0 bases and J by 1 base, with 20 bases left in between. The assay was immunoSEQ multiplex PCR, and TCRdb's table has in-frame clones only and misses some. The repertoire consists of tens of thousands of clones, with roughly 94% occurring once and the leading ten covering less than 0.25%. This TCR was sampled from a human donor in good health. Sequencing was performed on T cells isolated from PBMCs. The chain recombines TRBV5-1 with TRBJ2-1; D is unclear. The CDR3 region has the DNA TGCGCCAGCAGCTTGGATGGGCGAACGATCCAAAGGTCCTACAATGAGCAGTTCTTC. It encodes CASSLDGRTIQRSYNEQFF.